The 26 T cell receptor beta chains listed next were all sequenced from one sample in a study of OX40 agonist ivuxolimab in advanced cancers. Assay used: immunoSEQ multiplex PCR; TCRdb lists only in-frame clones, some missing. The sample holds about 59,000 clones; 87% are singletons and the top ten take more than 0.35%. Here the sequenced sample was CD4+ or CD8+ T cells sorted from blood, taken in a trial of the OX40 agonist ivuxolimab. Receptors were obtained from an adult with an advanced solid tumor such as melanoma, head and neck, liver or kidney cancer.

The sample holds a few counts of this clone. This rearrangement joins TRBV5-1 to TRBJ2-1; 9 bases are a match to TRBD2. From germline, CDR1 is SGHRS and CDR2 YFSETQ. The trim removed 0 bases at V and 4 bases at J, leaving 11 bases unmatched. This CDR3 is built from 18 residues. This CDR3 is CASSLASMGGGAYNEQFF. The CDR3, as DNA: TGCGCCAGCAGCTTGGCCTCGATGGGCGGGGGGGCTTACAATGAGCAGTTCTTC.

The chain has TRBV19 and TRBJ1-2, with unresolved D. The CDR3 runs to 12 residues. The V gene lost 5 bases and the J gene lost 10 bases, with 14 bases spanning the gap. CDR1 is LNHDA, CDR2 SQIVND, per germline (reference sequence). CDR3 loop: CASSLGRDLYTF. The CDR3, as DNA: TGTGCCAGTAGTCTCGGACGTGATCTCTACACCTTC.

This sequence joins TRBV5-8 and TRBJ2-7, with 7 bases matching TRBD1. J lost 4 bases, V lost 2 bases, and 6 bases had no gene match. CDR1 SGHTS and CDR2 YDEGEE come from the germline V gene. The length of the CDR3 is 14 residues. This CDR3 is CASSFRTGGYEQYF. The CDR3 nucleotides read TGTGCCAGCAGCTTTAGGACAGGTGGATACGAGCAGTACTTC.

The rearrangement joins TRBV5-1 to TRBJ1-2; 9 bases agree with TRBD1. Germline lookup yields CDR1 SGHRS and CDR2 YFSETQ. The CDR3 is made up of 13 amino acids. V lost 4 bases to trimming and J lost 8 bases; unmatched junction nucleotides: 6. As DNA, the CDR3 is TGCGCCAGCAGCCTGGGACAGGGAGAAGGCTACACCTTC. Protein sequence: CASSLGQGEGYTF.

The genes are TRBV27 and TRBJ1-5; no reliable D call. CDR1 is MNHEY and CDR2 is SMNVEV in the germline V gene (reference sequence). The ends were cut back, 5 bases at V and 1 base at J, with 12 bases in the middle. This CDR3 region has 15 residues. In DNA form, the CDR3 reads TGTGCCAGCAGTCCGCGGTTAGGGAGCAATCAGCCCCAGCATTTT. Translated, it gives CASSPRLGSNQPQHF.

Only a few counts were recorded for this clone. V gene TRBV2 combines with J gene TRBJ1-6; 7 positions match TRBD1. The germline V gene encodes CDR1 SNHLY and CDR2 FYNNEI. This CDR3 contains 13 residues. The V and J ends lost 11 bases and 7 bases, in that order; junction bases with no gene match: 8. Here the CDR3 reads CAGNRDRNSPLHF. The DNA for the CDR3 is TGTGCCGGGAACCGGGACAGAAATTCACCCCTCCACTTT.

This sequence joins TRBV11-2 and TRBJ2-5; 9 positions match TRBD2. This CDR3 is 14 amino acids long. V lost 3 bases to trimming and J lost 4 bases; unmatched junction nucleotides: 3. CDR1 and CDR2 (germline): SGHAT, FQNNGV. CDR3 residues: CASSLLTSGETQYF. The CDR3 nucleotides are TGTGCCAGCAGCTTGTTGACTAGCGGAGAGACCCAGTACTTC.

The chain carries TRBV6-1 and TRBJ1-1; 8 bases line up with TRBD1. In germline, CDR1 is MNHNS, CDR2 SASEGT. Losses at the gene ends were 8 bases for V and 2 bases for J; bases not matched to a gene: 10. This CDR3 spans 15 amino acids. The CDR3 DNA reads as TGTGCCAGCCGCGAGATGACAGGGGTAAACACTGAAGCTTTCTTT. Translating it yields CASREMTGVNTEAFF.

CDR3 in DNA: TGTGCCAGCATGGGATGGGACAGGGGAAACACTGAAGCTTTCTTT. Translating it yields CASMGWDRGNTEAFF. This chain links TRBV2 with TRBJ1-1; the match to TRBD1 covers 10 bases. V shed 7 bases and J 2 bases; nucleotides not matched to a gene: 7. Germline V gene sequence: CDR1 SNHLY, CDR2 FYNNEI. The CDR3 length is 15 residues.

This clone was seen a single time. J is TRBJ1-6 and V is TRBV19; D remains ambiguous. Germline CDR1 LNHDA, CDR2 SQIVND (reference sequence). V was clipped by 3 bases and J by 6 bases, with 12 bases between them. The CDR3 is made up of 15 amino acids. Here the CDR3 reads CASSIDGGFNSPLHF. The CDR3, as DNA: TGTGCCAGTAGTATTGACGGAGGATTTAATTCACCCCTCCACTTT.

The genes are TRBV10-2 and TRBJ2-3; 13 nucleotides match TRBD2. J lost 4 bases, V lost 6 bases, and 1 base had no gene match. The CDR3 extends over 14 amino acids. Germline V gene sequence: CDR1 WSHSY, CDR2 SAAADI. The CDR3 nucleotides are TGCGCCAGCAGACTAGCGGGAGGGCCAGATACGCAGTATTTT. Its protein is CASRLAGGPDTQYF.

A single count supports this clone. The chain carries TRBV5-4 and TRBJ2-5; D unclear. The CDR3 contains 14 residues. Looked up from germline, CDR1 is SGHNT and CDR2 is YYREEE (reference sequence). Trimming left V 4 bases short and J 1 base short, with 11 bases between. CDR3 amino acids: CASSQYGIQETQYF. CDR3 DNA: TGTGCCAGCAGCCAATACGGAATCCAAGAGACCCAGTACTTC.

V gene TRBV7-2 combines with J gene TRBJ2-7; TRBD2 agrees at 12 bases. The trim removed 8 bases at V and 3 bases at J, leaving 5 bases unmatched. The V gene's germline CDR1 is SGHTA and CDR2 FQGNSA. There are 14 residues in the CDR3. CDR3 DNA sequence: TGTGCCAGCGGACTAGCGGGACCCCTCTACGAGCAGTACTTC. This codes for CASGLAGPLYEQYF.

The chain combines TRBV6-7 with TRBJ1-1; D perhaps matches TRBD1 (6 bases). TRBV6-7 falls under the ORF class, with uncertain function. Trimming removed 5 bases at V and 8 bases at J, with 15 bases between. This CDR3 has 13 amino acids. The CDR3 loop reads CASSHHREEEAFF. CDR3 nucleotide sequence: TGTGCCAGCAGTCACCACAGGGAAGAAGAAGCTTTCTTT.

The chain is built from TRBV2 and TRBJ1-2; a possible D gene is TRBD1 (5 bases). V was cut by 5 bases and J by 6 bases, with 10 bases left in between. This CDR3 has 12 amino acids. Germline loops: CDR1 SNHLY, CDR2 FYNNEI. The CDR3 loop reads CASSWGEDGYTF. The CDR3 DNA sequence: TGTGCCAGCAGTTGGGGGGAGGATGGCTACACCTTC.

The V gene is TRBV11-2, the J gene TRBJ2-5, with D unclear. V lost 3 bases and J lost 2, with 10 bases in between. Germline lookup yields CDR1 SGHAT and CDR2 FQNNGV. The CDR3 has 14 residues. The CDR3: CASSLVAKQETQYF. Written as DNA, the CDR3 is TGTGCCAGCAGCTTGGTGGCCAAACAAGAGACCCAGTACTTC. Based on the CDR3 plus reference TRBV11-2 and TRBJ2-5, the full variable domain is EAGVAQSPRYKIIEKRQSVAFWCNPISGHATLYWYQQILGQGPKLLIQFQNNGVVDDSQLPKDRFSAERLKGVDSTLKIQPAKLEDSAVYLCASSLVAKQETQYFGPGTRLLVL.

The V gene is TRBV5-1, the J gene TRBJ2-7, with TRBD2 matching 9 bases. J lost 2 bases, V lost 4 bases, and 7 bases had no gene match. CDR1 and CDR2 (germline): SGHRS, YFSETQ. The CDR3 is 15 residues long. The CDR3 reads CASSPIAGATYEQYF. The DNA for the CDR3 is TGCGCCAGCAGCCCAATAGCGGGGGCTACCTACGAGCAGTACTTC.

The chain is built from TRBV9 and TRBJ1-3; D not certain. CDR1 SGDLS and CDR2 YYNGEE come from the germline V gene. The CDR3 has 15 residues. The V end lost 4 bases, the J end lost 0 bases, and 11 bases lay between the germline ends. The CDR3 DNA reads TGTGCCAGCAGCACCCTCGGAAGCTCTGGAAACACCATATATTTT. It translates to CASSTLGSSGNTIYF.

The CDR3 DNA is TGTGCCAGCAGCTCGAGTGTGGAATTCTACACAGATACGCAGTATTTT. The encoded protein is CASSSSVEFYTDTQYF. The chain joins TRBV11-2 to TRBJ2-3; D is ambiguous. In germline, CDR1 is SGHAT, CDR2 FQNNGV. The V end lost 4 bases, the J end lost 2 bases, and 16 bases lay between the germline ends. This CDR3 has 16 residues.

The chain links TRBV9 to TRBJ2-3; weak D call: TRBD1 (6 bases). Germline V gene data show CDR1 as SGDLS and CDR2 as YYNGEE. Between the trimmed V and J ends, which lost 0 bases and 2 bases, there was a span of 10 bases. The CDR3 has 15 residues. CDR3 in amino acids: CASSVVGQTTDTQYF. The CDR3 nucleotides are TGTGCCAGCAGCGTAGTCGGACAGACCACAGATACGCAGTATTTT.

V gene TRBV6-1 combines with J gene TRBJ2-7; TRBD1 might be the D (8 bases). The CDR3 is 14 residues long. With 8 bases removed from V and 2 bases from J, the gap between germline ends came to 16 bases. Per germline, CDR1 MNHNS and CDR2 SASEGT. The CDR3 region is CASRTGGGTYEQYF. CDR3 coding DNA: TGTGCCAGCCGTACAGGGGGGGGCACCTACGAGCAGTACTTC.

This clone was observed a handful of times. This sequence joins TRBV5-1 and TRBJ2-3, with 11 bases that match TRBD2. Germline lookup yields CDR1 SGHRS and CDR2 YFSETQ. Trimming removed 7 bases from V and 0 bases from J; junction bases left unmatched: 22. The CDR3 is made up of 21 amino acids. CDR3 protein: CASGAPIRRLAGLTSTDTQYF. The CDR3 nucleotides read TGCGCCAGCGGAGCCCCTATCCGAAGACTAGCGGGGTTAACTAGCACAGATACGCAGTATTTT.

This chain connects TRBV6-1 to TRBJ1-1, with 7 bases that match TRBD1. The CDR3 is 12 amino acids. Germline trimming cut 5 bases from V and 7 bases from J; bases unmatched to any gene: 4. Germline V CDR1 and CDR2: MNHNS, SASEGT. The CDR3 loop is CASSRTGLEAFF. For the CDR3, the DNA is TGTGCCAGCAGTAGGACAGGTCTTGAAGCTTTCTTT.

The CDR3 sequence is CASSLIVSPGDSPLHF. CDR3 nucleotide sequence: TGTGCCAGCAGCTTAATAGTCAGTCCTGGGGACTCACCCCTCCACTTT. The chain recombines TRBV11-2 with TRBJ1-6, with a weak D call TRBD1 (5 bases). The CDR3 consists of 16 residues. Trimming took off 2 bases at V and 10 bases at J, with 18 bases between the two ends. CDR1 is SGHAT, CDR2 FQNNGV, per germline.

The chain joins TRBV7-2 to TRBJ2-1, with a tentative D call TRBD1 (5 bases). The CDR3 spans 17 residues. Germline loops: CDR1 SGHTA, CDR2 FQGNSA. V was pared by 4 bases and J by 5 bases, with 21 bases between. CDR3 amino acids: CASSSPSDTLTHNEQFF. The CDR3 coding sequence is TGTGCCAGCAGCTCCCCGTCGGACACCCTCACACACAATGAGCAGTTCTTC.

The V call is TRBV5-8, the J call TRBJ1-6, with 7 positions matching TRBD1. The length of the CDR3 is 16 residues. Germline CDR1 SGHTS, CDR2 YDEGEE. V was pared by 1 base and J by 5 bases, with 6 bases of the junction left unmatched. CDR3: CASSLFSGTDNSPLHF. The CDR3 region has the DNA TGTGCCAGCAGCTTGTTCTCCGGGACAGATAATTCACCCCTCCACTTT.